Listed below are T cell receptor beta chains from one sample, sequenced in a study of T cells of healthy individuals. TCRdb ran MiXCR on the 5' RACE reads and lists one entry per CDR3 protein. The repertoire includes some 69,000 distinct CDR3 sequences, 15% to 20% of them detected once, and roughly 4.7% sits in the top ten. These receptors all stem from a human donor in good health. Both conserved end residues are part of each CDR3. The order of the fields is V gene, D gene, clone size, J gene, CDR3 protein, CDR3 DNA. D genes are given only for firm matches. Some rows have no size entry. The others give once, few or many, or a class for an expanded clone.

>TRBV10-3|TRBD2|few|TRBJ2-7
CAIRPHFSSGSGNEQYF
TGTGCCATCAGACCACACTTTAGTAGCGGGAGTGGCAACGAGCAGTACTTC
>TRBV9|-|-|TRBJ2-1
CASSVEGYNEQFF
TGTGCCAGCAGCGTAGAGGGCTACAATGAGCAGTTCTTC
>TRBV4-2|-|-|TRBJ2-6
CASSQDPGDGANVLTF
TGTGCCAGCAGCCAAGATCCAGGGGACGGGGCCAACGTCCTGACTTTC
>TRBV6-2/TRBV6-3|-|-|TRBJ2-3
CASSYLGVPTDTQYF
TGTGCCAGCAGTTACCTGGGGGTCCCCACAGATACGCAGTATTTT
>TRBV5-1|TRBD1|-|TRBJ1-1
CASSSRGQGTNTEAFF
TGCGCCAGCAGCTCAAGGGGACAGGGGACGAACACTGAAGCTTTCTTT
>TRBV12-3/TRBV12-4|-|many|TRBJ1-1
CASSFDGHMNTEAFF
TGTGCCAGCAGTTTCGACGGACATATGAACACTGAAGCTTTCTTT
>TRBV4-1|-|many|TRBJ2-5
CASSVLVKETQYF
TGCGCCAGCAGCGTATTGGTAAAAGAGACCCAGTACTTC
>TRBV10-1|TRBD2|few|TRBJ2-1
CASSPGLAGEVGQFF
TGCGCCAGCAGCCCTGGACTAGCGGGGGAAGTCGGGCAGTTCTTC
>TRBV28|-|few|TRBJ1-1
CASSLVQGTEAFF
TGTGCCAGCAGTTTAGTCCAGGGCACTGAAGCTTTCTTT
>TRBV7-9|-|many|TRBJ2-1
CASSPLDDEQFF
TGTGCCAGCAGCCCCCTAGACGATGAGCAGTTCTTC
>TRBV2|-|-|TRBJ2-3
CASSGARTDTQYF
TGTGCCAGCTCGGGGGCCAGGACAGATACGCAGTATTTT
>TRBV27|-|-|TRBJ2-4
CASSLLVQGASNIQYF
TGTGCCAGCAGTTTATTGGTCCAAGGGGCATCGAACATTCAGTACTTC
>TRBV2|-|few|TRBJ1-6
CASSEWENSPLHF
TGTGCCAGCAGTGAATGGGAGAATTCACCCCTCCACTTT
>TRBV10-3|TRBD2|-|TRBJ2-3
CATLGGKREELTDTQYF
TGTGCCACCCTTGGAGGGAAGCGGGAGGAACTCACAGATACGCAGTATTTT
>TRBV6-5|-|few|TRBJ1-1
CASSDLQGLNTEAFF
TGTGCCAGCAGTGACTTACAGGGTCTGAACACTGAAGCTTTCTTT
>TRBV3-1|TRBD2|few|TRBJ2-7
CASSRRGGSDEQYF
TGTGCCAGCAGCCGCCGGGGGGGCTCGGACGAGCAGTACTTC
>TRBV29-1|-|-|TRBJ2-2
CSVLQGRANTGELFF
TGCAGCGTTTTACAGGGTAGGGCGAACACCGGGGAGCTGTTTTTT
>TRBV10-3|-|many|TRBJ2-3
CAIGGTDTQYF
TGTGCCATCGGCGGCACAGATACGCAGTATTTT
>TRBV29-1|-|-|TRBJ1-1
CSVSQGRHTEAFF
TGCAGCGTTTCGCAGGGGAGGCACACTGAAGCTTTCTTT
>TRBV12-3/TRBV12-4|-|few|TRBJ1-4
CASSLRAGSPEKLFF
TGTGCCAGCAGTTTACGAGCAGGGTCCCCTGAAAAACTGTTTTTT
>TRBV24-1|TRBD1|many|TRBJ2-3
CATSDGTGTDTQYF
TGTGCCACCAGTGATGGGACAGGCACAGATACGCAGTATTTT
>TRBV7-3|-|few|TRBJ1-1
CASSSSRWQTTEAFF
TGTGCCAGCAGCTCTTCTCGGTGGCAGACCACTGAAGCTTTCTTT
>TRBV28|-|many|TRBJ1-2
CASSFRQAYGYTF
TGTGCCAGCAGTTTTCGGCAGGCGTATGGCTACACCTTC
>TRBV14|TRBD1|-|TRBJ1-2
CASSHLTGGSGYTF
TGTGCCAGCAGCCATCTTACAGGGGGCTCTGGCTACACCTTC
>TRBV20-1|TRBD2|few|TRBJ2-3
CSAHPPSGVGKTDTQYF
TGCAGTGCCCATCCTCCTAGCGGGGTGGGGAAAACAGATACGCAGTATTTT
>TRBV12-3/TRBV12-4|-|many|TRBJ1-1
CASKTTGPEAFF
TGTGCCAGCAAAACCACAGGGCCTGAAGCTTTCTTT
>TRBV5-1|-|many|TRBJ1-1
CASRKRDSNTEAFF
TGCGCCAGCAGGAAAAGGGATTCGAACACTGAAGCTTTCTTT
>TRBV4-1|-|few|TRBJ2-2
CASSQDSGRANTGELFF
TGCGCCAGCAGCCAAGATAGCGGCCGGGCGAACACCGGGGAGCTGTTTTTT
>TRBV12-3/TRBV12-4|TRBD1|-|TRBJ1-5
CASSYGRTGGHQPQHF
TGTGCCAGCAGTTACGGAAGGACAGGGGGCCATCAGCCCCAGCATTTT
>TRBV20-1|-|few|TRBJ1-5
CSARGAGNYNQPQHF
TGCAGTGCTAGGGGGGCAGGGAATTACAATCAGCCCCAGCATTTT
>TRBV12-3/TRBV12-4|-|-|TRBJ2-2
CASTPSRVGELFF
TGTGCCAGCACCCCCTCTAGGGTGGGGGAGCTGTTTTTT